This TCR beta chain was sequenced in a study of T cell responses to AZD1222 COVID-19 vaccine. General observations from the study: CD4 TCRs linked to vaccination spanned spike, dominating at 160-218 and 743-854.

To note about this clone: As yet, its antigen is unknown.

The V gene's germline CDR1 is SGHRS and CDR2 YFSETQ. The CDR3 is 16 amino acids. After removal of 3 bases from V and 0 bases from J, the junction contained 3 bases not matched to a gene. TCRdb's copy holds only in-frame clones and misses some; the assay was immunoSEQ multiplex PCR. The sample lists some 95,000 clones, around 87% seen once, with 12% in the top ten. Researchers grouped second doses given at about 4 or about 12 weeks into one pool. The chain has TRBV5-1 and TRBJ2-3; 11 positions agree with TRBD2. The input for sequencing was peripheral blood, taken 28 days after the second AZD1222 dose. The receptor was derived from an adult who received the AZD1222 COVID-19 vaccine. CDR3 amino acids: CASSSLAGGSTDTQYF. The CDR3 nucleotides read TGCGCCAGCAGCTCCCTAGCGGGAGGTAGCACAGATACGCAGTATTTT.